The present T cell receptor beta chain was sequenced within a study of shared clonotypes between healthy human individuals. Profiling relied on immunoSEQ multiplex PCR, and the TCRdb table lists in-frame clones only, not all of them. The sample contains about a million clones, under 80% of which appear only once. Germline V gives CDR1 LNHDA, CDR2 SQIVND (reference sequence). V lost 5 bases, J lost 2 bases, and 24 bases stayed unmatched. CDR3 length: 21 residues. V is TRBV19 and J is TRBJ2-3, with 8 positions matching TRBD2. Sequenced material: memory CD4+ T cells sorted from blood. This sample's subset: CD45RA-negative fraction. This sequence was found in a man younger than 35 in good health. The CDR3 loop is CASSHLDRSYWLAGLTDTQYF. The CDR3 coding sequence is TGTGCCAGTAGTCACCTGGATAGATCTTATTGGCTAGCGGGCCTCACAGATACGCAGTATTTT.